This TCR beta chain came from a study of T-cell reconstitution after alpha-beta-depleted transplantation in children (dated by TCRdb to 2016 to 2018). For context, the study as a whole: T-cell immune reconstitution after TCRalphabeta/CD19-depleted allogeneic hematopoietic cell transplantation in children was quantitatively tracked in the study by means of TCR repertoire profiling. Summary of the overall study and its limitations: Over subsequent months, a decline in hyperexpanded clone frequencies was noted, and after one year, T-cell counts and TCRbeta diversity were mostly ascribed to newly produced T cells. In some patients, high TCRbeta diversity at day 60 was attributed to recipient T cells and intrathymic progenitors that had survived conditioning. About two months after transplant, the apparently early recovery of alphabetaT-cell counts reportedly depended on just several hundred clones that had expanded rapidly and came from non-depleted graft cells.

The meaning of the sample's treatment or condition label: allogeneic hematopoietic cell transplantation with graft depleted of TCRalphabeta T cells and CD19 B cells. TCRalphabeta/CD19-depleted allogeneic hematopoietic cell grafts were given to the transplant recipients, all of whom were children. Based on the germline V gene, the CDR1 and CDR2 sequences are SGHDT and YYEEEE. V lost 3 bases and J lost 7 bases, and the count of bases not matched to a germline gene is 10. The CDR3 holds 15 amino acids from the cysteine to the phenylalanine. Only the CDR3 DNA stays, 45 bases, in frame from base 1. With respect to this clonotype: Its recognized antigen is unknown. Base qualities are not recorded, but no much larger clone differs from it by a single base.

Library creation used PCR. Sequencing took place on an Illumina HiSeq 2500. TCR libraries were prepared with molecular barcoding, using unique molecular identifiers to normalize TCRbeta repertoire quantification. The public reads were reprocessed in TCRdb via fastp at Q25 and MiXCR, keeping in-frame beta chains. Duplicate CDR3 protein sequences are folded into a single record with the most common DNA and genes. This sample is represented by about 98,000 distinct CDR3 sequences; 20% to 30% of them were singletons. The ten biggest clones cover about 20% of the sample. This receptor was identified in a boy between 2 and 10 years old with acute lymphoblastic leukemia, due to receive a stem cell transplant. The sequence joins TRBV5-6 to TRBJ2-7; TRBD1 aligns with 10 central bases. The specimen was PBMCs, collected before TCRalphabeta/CD19-depleted stem cell transplant. The CDR3 in this case is CASSYGTGVEYEQYF. The sequence in DNA is TGTGCCAGCAGCTACGGGACAGGGGTGGAGTATGAGCAGTACTTC.